Listed below are T cell receptor beta chains from one sample, sequenced in a study of cytomegalovirus exposure and HLA in healthy donors. Only in-frame clones appear in the TCRdb table, and some are missing; sequencing was by immunoSEQ multiplex PCR. The sample data list 130,000 or so clones. The sample taken for sequencing was PBMCs. These receptors all stem from a woman aged 40-49 years in good health and CMV-seronegative. CDR3s include the opening cysteine and the closing phenylalanine or tryptophan. Fields, in order: V gene, J gene, D gene, CDR3 DNA, CDR3 protein. D genes are given only for firm matches.

TRBV6-5	TRBJ1-2	TRBD1	TGTGCCAGCAGTGAAACAGGGGATCGGGGCTACACCTTC	CASSETGDRGYTF
TRBV15	TRBJ2-2	TRBD1	TGTGCCACCAGCAGCCCAGGGGGCGCGGACACCGGGGAGCTGTTTTTT	CATSSPGGADTGELFF
TRBV9	TRBJ2-5	NA	TGTGCCAGCAGCGCCGGAAACCCGGTCGGGGAGACCCAGTACTTC	CASSAGNPVGETQYF
TRBV6-5	TRBJ2-2	TRBD2	TGTGCCAGCAGTTACCTACCAGGACTAGCTAGCGGGGAGCTGTTTTTT	CASSYLPGLASGELFF
TRBV5-1	TRBJ1-6	NA	TGCGCCAGCAGCTTGGAGGGGCAGGATTCACCCCTCCACTTT	CASSLEGQDSPLHF
TRBV5-1	TRBJ1-2	NA	TGCGCCAGCAGCTTGGCCGGGGAAAACTATGGCTACACCTTC	CASSLAGENYGYTF
TRBV4-3	TRBJ2-7	NA	TGCGCCAGCAGCCAAGATCATTCGGGCTACGAGCAGTACTTC	CASSQDHSGYEQYF
TRBV28	TRBJ1-4	TRBD1	TGTGCCAGCAGTCCGACGACAGGGGCTAATGAAAAACTGTTTTTT	CASSPTTGANEKLFF
TRBV19	TRBJ1-6	NA	TGTGCCATCCGGGGTGAGGGATTGGATTCACCCCTCCACTTT	CAIRGEGLDSPLHF
TRBV27	TRBJ1-1	NA	TGTGCCAGCAAGGTGCGGGGGGTAGGGAAAATAAACACTGAAGCTTTCTTT	CASKVRGVGKINTEAFF
TRBV5-4	TRBJ2-1	TRBD2	TGTGCCAGCAGCCGCGGGACTAGCGGATACAATGAGCAGTTCTTC	CASSRGTSGYNEQFF
TRBV9	TRBJ1-1	TRBD1	TGTGCCAGCAGCGTAGACAGCCAGGGGGCTGAAGCTTTCTTT	CASSVDSQGAEAFF
TRBV18	TRBJ1-4	NA	TGTGCCAGCTCACCGATCGGGGGTGGTAATGAAAAACTGTTTTTT	CASSPIGGGNEKLFF
TRBV7-9	TRBJ2-3	NA	TGTGCCAGCTCTCCAGGGACAGATACGCAGTATTTT	CASSPGTDTQYF
TRBV2	TRBJ1-1	TRBD1	TGTGCCAGCAGTATGGGACAGGGGAACACTGAAGCTTTCTTT	CASSMGQGNTEAFF
TRBV5-8	TRBJ1-3	TRBD1	TGTGCCAGCAGCCTCCCGGGACAGGGGGCTGACACCATATATTTT	CASSLPGQGADTIYF
TRBV19	TRBJ1-3	NA	TGTGCCAGCGGGTCTTTCTCTGGAAACACCATATATTTT	CASGSFSGNTIYF